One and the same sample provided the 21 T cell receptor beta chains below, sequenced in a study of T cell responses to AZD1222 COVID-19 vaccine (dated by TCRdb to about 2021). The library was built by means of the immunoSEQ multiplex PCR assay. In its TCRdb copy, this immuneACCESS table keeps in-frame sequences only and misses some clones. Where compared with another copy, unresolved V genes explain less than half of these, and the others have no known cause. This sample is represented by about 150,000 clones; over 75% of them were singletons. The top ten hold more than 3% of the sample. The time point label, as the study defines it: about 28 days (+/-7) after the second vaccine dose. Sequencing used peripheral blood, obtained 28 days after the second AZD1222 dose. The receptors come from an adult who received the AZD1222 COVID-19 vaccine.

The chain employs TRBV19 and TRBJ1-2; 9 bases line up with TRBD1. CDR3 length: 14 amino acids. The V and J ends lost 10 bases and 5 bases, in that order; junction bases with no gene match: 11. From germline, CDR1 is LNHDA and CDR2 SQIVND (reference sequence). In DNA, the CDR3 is TGTGCCACCTCCCCCACAGGGGGCGCGTATGGCTACACCTTC. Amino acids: CATSPTGGAYGYTF. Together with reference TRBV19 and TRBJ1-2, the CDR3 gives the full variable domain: DGGITQSPKYLFRKEGQNVTLSCEQNLNHDAMYWYRQDPGQGLRLIYYSQIVNDFQKGDIAEGYSVSREKKESFPLTVTSAQKNPTAFYLCATSPTGGAYGYTFGSGTRLTVV.

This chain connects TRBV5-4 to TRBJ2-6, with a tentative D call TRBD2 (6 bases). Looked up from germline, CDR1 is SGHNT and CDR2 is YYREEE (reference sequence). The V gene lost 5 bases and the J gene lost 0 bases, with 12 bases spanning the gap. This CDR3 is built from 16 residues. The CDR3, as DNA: TGTGCCAGCAGTCGAAGGGGAGGCTCTGGGGCCAACGTCCTGACTTTC. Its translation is CASSRRGGSGANVLTF.

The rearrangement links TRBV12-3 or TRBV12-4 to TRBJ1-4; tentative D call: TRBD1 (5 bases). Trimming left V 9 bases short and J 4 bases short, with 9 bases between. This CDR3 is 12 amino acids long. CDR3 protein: CASTQDNEKLFF. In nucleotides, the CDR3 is TGTGCCAGTACACAGGATAATGAAAAACTGTTTTTT.

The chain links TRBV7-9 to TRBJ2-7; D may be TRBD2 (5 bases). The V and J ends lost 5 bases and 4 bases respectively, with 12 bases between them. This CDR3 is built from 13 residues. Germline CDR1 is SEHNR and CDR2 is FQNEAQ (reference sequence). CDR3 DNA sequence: TGTGCCAGCAGCAAAACACCGGGATACGAGCAGTACTTC. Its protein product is CASSKTPGYEQYF.

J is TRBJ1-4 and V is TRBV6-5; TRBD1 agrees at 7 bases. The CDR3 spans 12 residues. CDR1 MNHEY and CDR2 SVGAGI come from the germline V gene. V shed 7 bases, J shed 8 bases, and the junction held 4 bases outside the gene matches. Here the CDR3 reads CASNRGVEKLFF. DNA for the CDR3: TGTGCCAGCAACAGGGGAGTCGAAAAACTGTTTTTT.

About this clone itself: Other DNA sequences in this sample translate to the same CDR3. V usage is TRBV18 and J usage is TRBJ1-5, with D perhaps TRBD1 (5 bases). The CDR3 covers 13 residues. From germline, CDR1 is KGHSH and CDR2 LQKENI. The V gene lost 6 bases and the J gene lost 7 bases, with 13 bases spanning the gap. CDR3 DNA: TGTGCCAGCTCCCCCCCGGGGGGGCAGCCCCAGCATTTT. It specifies CASSPPGGQPQHF.

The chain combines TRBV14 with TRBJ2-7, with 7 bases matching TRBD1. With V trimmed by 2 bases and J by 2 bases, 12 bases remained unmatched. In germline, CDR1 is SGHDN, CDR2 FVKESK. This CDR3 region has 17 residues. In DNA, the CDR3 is TGTGCCAGCAGCCAATGGAGAAGGGGGCAAGGGACCTACGAGCAGTACTTC. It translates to CASSQWRRGQGTYEQYF.

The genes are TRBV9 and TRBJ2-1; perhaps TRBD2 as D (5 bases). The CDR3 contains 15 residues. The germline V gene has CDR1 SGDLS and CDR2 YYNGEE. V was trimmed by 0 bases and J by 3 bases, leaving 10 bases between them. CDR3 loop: CASSVGVGVYNEQFF. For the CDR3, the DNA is TGTGCCAGCAGCGTAGGGGTCGGGGTCTACAATGAGCAGTTCTTC.

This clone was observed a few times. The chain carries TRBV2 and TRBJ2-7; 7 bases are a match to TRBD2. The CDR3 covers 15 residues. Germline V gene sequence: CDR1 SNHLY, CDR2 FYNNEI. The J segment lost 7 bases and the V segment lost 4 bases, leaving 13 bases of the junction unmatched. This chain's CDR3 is CASSGSRVPGGEQYF. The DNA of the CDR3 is TGTGCCAGCAGTGGTAGTCGCGTCCCCGGGGGGGAGCAGTACTTC.

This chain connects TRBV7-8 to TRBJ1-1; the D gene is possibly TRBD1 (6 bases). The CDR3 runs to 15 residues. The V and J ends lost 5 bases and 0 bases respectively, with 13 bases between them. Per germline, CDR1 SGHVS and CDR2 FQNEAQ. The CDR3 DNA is TGTGCCAGCAGCGCCGCCGGGACAATGAACACTGAAGCTTTCTTT. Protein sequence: CASSAAGTMNTEAFF. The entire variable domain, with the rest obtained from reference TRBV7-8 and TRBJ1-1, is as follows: GAGVSQSPRYKVAKRGQDVALRCDPISGHVSLFWYQQALGQGPEFLTYFQNEAQLDKSGLPSDRFFAERPEGSVSTLKIQRTQQEDSAVYLCASSAAGTMNTEAFFGQGTRLTVV.

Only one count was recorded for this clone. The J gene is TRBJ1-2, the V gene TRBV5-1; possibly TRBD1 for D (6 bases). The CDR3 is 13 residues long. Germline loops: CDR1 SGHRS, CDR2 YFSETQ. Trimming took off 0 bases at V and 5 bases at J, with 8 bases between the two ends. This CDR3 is CASSLGTGYGYTF. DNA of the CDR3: TGCGCCAGCAGCTTGGGAACAGGGTATGGCTACACCTTC.

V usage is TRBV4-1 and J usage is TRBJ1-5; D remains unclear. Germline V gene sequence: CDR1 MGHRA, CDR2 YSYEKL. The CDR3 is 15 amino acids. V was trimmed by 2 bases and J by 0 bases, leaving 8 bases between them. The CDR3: CASSQLAISNQPQHF. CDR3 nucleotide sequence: TGCGCCAGCAGCCAACTCGCAATTAGCAATCAGCCCCAGCATTTT.

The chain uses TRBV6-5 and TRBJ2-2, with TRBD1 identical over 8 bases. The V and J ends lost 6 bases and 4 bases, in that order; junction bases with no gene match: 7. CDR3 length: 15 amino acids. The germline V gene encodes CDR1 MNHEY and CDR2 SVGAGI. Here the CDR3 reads CASRSQGVSTGELFF. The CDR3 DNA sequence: TGTGCCAGCAGGTCACAGGGGGTGAGCACCGGGGAGCTGTTTTTT.

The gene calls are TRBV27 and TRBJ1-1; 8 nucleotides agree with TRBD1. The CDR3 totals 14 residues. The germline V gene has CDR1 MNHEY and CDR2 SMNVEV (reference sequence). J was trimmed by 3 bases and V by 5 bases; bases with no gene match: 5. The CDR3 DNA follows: TGTGCCAGCAGTCCAGGACAGGGCGACACTGAAGCTTTCTTT. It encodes CASSPGQGDTEAFF.

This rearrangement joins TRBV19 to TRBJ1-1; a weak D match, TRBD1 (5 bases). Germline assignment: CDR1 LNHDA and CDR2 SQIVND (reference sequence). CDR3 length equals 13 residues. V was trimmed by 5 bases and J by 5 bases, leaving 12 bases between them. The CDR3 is CASSVPGGTEAFF. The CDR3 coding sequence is TGTGCCAGTAGTGTCCCCGGGGGTACTGAAGCTTTCTTT. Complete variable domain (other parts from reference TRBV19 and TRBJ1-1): DGGITQSPKYLFRKEGQNVTLSCEQNLNHDAMYWYRQDPGQGLRLIYYSQIVNDFQKGDIAEGYSVSREKKESFPLTVTSAQKNPTAFYLCASSVPGGTEAFFGQGTRLTVV.

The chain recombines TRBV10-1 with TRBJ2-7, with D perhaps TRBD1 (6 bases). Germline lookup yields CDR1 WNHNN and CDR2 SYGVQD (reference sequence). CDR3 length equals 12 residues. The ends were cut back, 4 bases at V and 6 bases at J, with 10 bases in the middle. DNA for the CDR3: TGCGCCAGCAGTGCCAGGGGTAGCGAGCAGTACTTC. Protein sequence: CASSARGSEQYF.

The CDR3 region is CASTGTSGRANEQFF. CDR3 coding DNA: TGCGCCAGCACCGGGACTAGCGGGAGGGCCAATGAGCAGTTCTTC. This chain links TRBV5-1 with TRBJ2-1; TRBD2 aligns across 16 bases. V lost 6 bases and J lost 6; bases outside the gene matches: 3. This CDR3 contains 15 residues. Germline CDR1 is SGHRS and CDR2 is YFSETQ.

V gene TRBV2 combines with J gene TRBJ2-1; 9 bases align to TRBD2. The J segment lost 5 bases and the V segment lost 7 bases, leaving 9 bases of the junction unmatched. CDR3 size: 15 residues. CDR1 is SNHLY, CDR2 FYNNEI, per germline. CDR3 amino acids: CASNPLAGLHNEQFF. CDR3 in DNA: TGTGCCAGCAACCCCCTAGCGGGGCTTCACAATGAGCAGTTCTTC.

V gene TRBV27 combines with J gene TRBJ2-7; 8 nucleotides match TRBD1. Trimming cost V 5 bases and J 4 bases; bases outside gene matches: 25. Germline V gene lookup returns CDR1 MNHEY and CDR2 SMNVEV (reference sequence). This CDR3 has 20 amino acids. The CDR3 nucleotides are TGTGCCAGCAGTCCAACCCGTCCCGGGACAGGAACCCCGCGGATATACGAGCAGTACTTC. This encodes CASSPTRPGTGTPRIYEQYF.

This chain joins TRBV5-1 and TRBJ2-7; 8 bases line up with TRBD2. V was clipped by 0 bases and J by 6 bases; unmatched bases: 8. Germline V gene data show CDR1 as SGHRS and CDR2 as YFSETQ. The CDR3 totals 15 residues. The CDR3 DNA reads TGCGCCAGCAGCTTGGGGGTTAGCGGGAAGGGCGAGCAGTACTTC. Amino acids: CASSLGVSGKGEQYF. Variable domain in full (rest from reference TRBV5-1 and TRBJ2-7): KAGVTQTPRYLIKTRGQQVTLSCSPISGHRSVSWYQQTPGQGLQFLFEYFSETQRNKGNFPGRFSGRQFSNSRSEMNVSTLELGDSALYLCASSLGVSGKGEQYFGPGTRLTVT.

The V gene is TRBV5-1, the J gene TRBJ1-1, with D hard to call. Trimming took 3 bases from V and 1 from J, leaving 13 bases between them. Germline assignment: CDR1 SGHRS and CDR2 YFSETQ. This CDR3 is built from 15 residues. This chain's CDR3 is CASSSKLDGNTEAFF. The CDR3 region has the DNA TGCGCCAGCAGCTCAAAACTGGATGGGAACACTGAAGCTTTCTTT.